This TCR beta chain was identified in a study of coeliac disease. As for this clone: No antigen is known for it.

TCRdb's copy holds only in-frame clones and misses some; the assay was immunoSEQ multiplex PCR. The sample has about 7,300 clones; 63% are singletons. Each fraction contributed one roughly 520,000-cell aliquot for sequencing. The V end lost 5 bases, the J end lost 5 bases, and 6 bases lay between the germline ends. The CDR3 consists of 11 residues. Germline V gene sequence: CDR1 SGHTA, CDR2 FQGNSA. General observations from the study: In active celiac disease, intraepithelial and lamina propria TRB and TRG repertoires were less clonal than controls. According to the authors, this method cannot detect gliadin-specific T cells in an unbiased way. Of coeliac lamina propria samples, 9 of 18 held published gliadin-specific TRB sequences, versus 1 of 6 controls.

V usage is TRBV7-2 and J usage is TRBJ1-2; D is ambiguous. The source material was lamina propria lymphocytes from the gut. The clonotype comes from a woman between 55 and 75 years old with active celiac disease. In DNA, the CDR3 is TGTGCCAGCAGCACGGGGTATGGCTACACCTTC. Amino acids: CASSTGYGYTF. The entire variable domain, with the rest obtained from reference TRBV7-2 and TRBJ1-2, is as follows: GAGVSQSPSNKVTEKGKDVELRCDPISGHTALYWYRQSLGQGLEFLIYFQGNSAPDKSGLPSDRFSAERTGGSVSTLTIQRTQQEDSAVYLCASSTGYGYTFGSGTRLTVV.